This T cell receptor (beta chain) is from a study of blood T cell repertoires in COVID-19. Libraries were prepared by immunoSEQ multiplex PCR; TCRdb keeps only in-frame clonotypes and omits some of them. The sample yields fewer than 400,000 clones, approximately 85% seen once. The CDR3 is 15 amino acids. From germline, CDR1 is GTSNPN and CDR2 SVGIG (reference sequence). V was shortened by 4 bases and J by 1 base, with 16 bases between the two germline ends. The sample was PBMCs or T cells enriched from blood (not recorded which). This clonotype was sampled from a man aged 25 to 40 who had recovered from COVID-19. The chain links TRBV30 to TRBJ1-1; weak D call: TRBD1 (6 bases). CDR3 residues: CAWINRAQSNTEAFF. The DNA of the CDR3 is TGTGCCTGGATAAACAGGGCGCAATCGAACACTGAAGCTTTCTTT.